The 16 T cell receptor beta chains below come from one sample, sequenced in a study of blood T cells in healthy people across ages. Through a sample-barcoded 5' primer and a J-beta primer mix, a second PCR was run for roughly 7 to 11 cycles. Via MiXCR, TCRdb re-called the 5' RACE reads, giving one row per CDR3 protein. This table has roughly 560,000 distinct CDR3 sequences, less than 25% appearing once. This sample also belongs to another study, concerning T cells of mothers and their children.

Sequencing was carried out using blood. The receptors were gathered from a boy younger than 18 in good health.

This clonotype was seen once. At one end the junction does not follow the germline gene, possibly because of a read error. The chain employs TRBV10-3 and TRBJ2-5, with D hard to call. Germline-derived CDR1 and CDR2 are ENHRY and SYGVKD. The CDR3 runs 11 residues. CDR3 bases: TGTGCCATCGGTGAAGGGGAGACCCAGTACTTC. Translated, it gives CAIGEGETQYF.

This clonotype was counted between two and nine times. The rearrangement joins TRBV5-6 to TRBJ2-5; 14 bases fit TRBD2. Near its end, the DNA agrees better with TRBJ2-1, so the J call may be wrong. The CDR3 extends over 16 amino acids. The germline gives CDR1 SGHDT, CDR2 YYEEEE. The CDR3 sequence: CASSFGTSGRYNEQFF. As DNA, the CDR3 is TGTGCCAGCAGCTTTGGGACTAGCGGGAGATACAATGAGCAGTTCTTC.

This CDR3 reads CASSQETGGYSYEQYF. CDR3 coding DNA: TGCGCCAGCAGCCAAGAGACGGGAGGGTACTCCTACGAGCAGTACTTC. The gene calls are TRBV4-3 and TRBJ2-7; 8 bases align to TRBD2. CDR1 LGHNA and CDR2 YSLEER come from the germline V gene. This CDR3 spans 16 amino acids. The V segment lost 0 bases and the J segment 0 bases; nucleotides outside the gene matches: 4.

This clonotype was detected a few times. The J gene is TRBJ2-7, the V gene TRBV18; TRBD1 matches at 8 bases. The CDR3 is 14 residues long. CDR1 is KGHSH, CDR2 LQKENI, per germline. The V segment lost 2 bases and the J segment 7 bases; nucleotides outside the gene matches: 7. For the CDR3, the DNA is TGTGCCAGCTCACCAGGGCAGGGGGCGGAAGAGCAGTACTTC. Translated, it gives CASSPGQGAEEQYF.

Written as DNA, the CDR3 is TGTGCCAGTAGTACCCCTACGGGACTGAGCTCCTACGAGCAGTACTTC. Translated: CASSTPTGLSSYEQYF. J is TRBJ2-7 and V is TRBV19, with D tentatively TRBD2 (6 bases). The CDR3 totals 16 residues. Trimming left V 4 bases short and J 0 bases short, with 16 bases between. CDR1 is LNHDA, CDR2 SQIVND, per germline (reference sequence).

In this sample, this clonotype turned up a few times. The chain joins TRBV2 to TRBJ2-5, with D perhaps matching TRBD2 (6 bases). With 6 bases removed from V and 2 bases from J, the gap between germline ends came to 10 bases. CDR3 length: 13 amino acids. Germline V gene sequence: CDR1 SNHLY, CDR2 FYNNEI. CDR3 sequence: CASRGLLQETQYF. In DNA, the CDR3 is TGTGCCAGCAGGGGACTGCTACAAGAGACCCAGTACTTC.

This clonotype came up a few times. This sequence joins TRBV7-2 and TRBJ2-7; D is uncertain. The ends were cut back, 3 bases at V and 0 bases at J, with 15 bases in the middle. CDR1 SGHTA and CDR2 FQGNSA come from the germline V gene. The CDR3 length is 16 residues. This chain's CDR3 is CASSLETWPSSYEQYF. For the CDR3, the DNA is TGTGCCAGCAGCTTGGAGACCTGGCCAAGCTCCTACGAGCAGTACTTC. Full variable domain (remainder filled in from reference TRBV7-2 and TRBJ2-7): GAGVSQSPSNKVTEKGKDVELRCDPISGHTALYWYRQSLGQGLEFLIYFQGNSAPDKSGLPSDRFSAERTGGSVSTLTIQRTQQEDSAVYLCASSLETWPSSYEQYFGPGTRLTVT.

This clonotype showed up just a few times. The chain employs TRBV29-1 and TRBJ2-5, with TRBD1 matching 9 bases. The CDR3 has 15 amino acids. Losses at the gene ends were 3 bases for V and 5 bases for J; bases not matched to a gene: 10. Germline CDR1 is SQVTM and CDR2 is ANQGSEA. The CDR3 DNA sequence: TGCAGCGTTGATAGGGGGACAGGGAGCAAGGAGACCCAGTACTTC. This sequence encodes CSVDRGTGSKETQYF. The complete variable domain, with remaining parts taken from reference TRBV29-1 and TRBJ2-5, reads SAVISQKPSRDICQRGTSLTIQCQVDSQVTMMFWYRQQPGQSLTLIATANQGSEATYESGFVIDKFPISRPNLTFSTLTVSNMSPEDSSIYLCSVDRGTGSKETQYFGPGTRLLVL.

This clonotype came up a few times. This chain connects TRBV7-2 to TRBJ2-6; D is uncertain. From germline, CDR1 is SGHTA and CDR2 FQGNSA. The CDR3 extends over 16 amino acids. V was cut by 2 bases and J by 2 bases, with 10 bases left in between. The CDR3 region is CASSLTPQAGANVLTF. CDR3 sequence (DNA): TGTGCCAGCAGCTTAACCCCCCAAGCTGGGGCCAACGTCCTGACTTTC.

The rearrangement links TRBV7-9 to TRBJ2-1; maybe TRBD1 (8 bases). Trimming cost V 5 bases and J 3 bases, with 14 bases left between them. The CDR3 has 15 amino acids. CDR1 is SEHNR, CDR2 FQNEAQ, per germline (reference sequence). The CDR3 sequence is CASSLGGTGYNEQFF. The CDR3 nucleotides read TGTGCCAGCAGCCTGGGAGGGACAGGCTACAATGAGCAGTTCTTC. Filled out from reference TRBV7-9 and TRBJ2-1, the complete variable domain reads DTGVSQNPRHKITKRGQNVTFRCDPISEHNRLYWYRQTLGQGPEFLTYFQNEAQLEKSRLLSDRFSAERPKGSFSTLEIQRTEQGDSAMYLCASSLGGTGYNEQFFGPGTRLTVL.

The CDR3 loop reads CSARTPGLAGVKQETQYF. Written as DNA, the CDR3 is TGCAGTGCTAGAACTCCGGGACTAGCGGGAGTTAAACAAGAGACCCAGTACTTC. The rearrangement uses TRBV20-1 and TRBJ2-5; 14 nucleotides agree with TRBD2. With V trimmed by 2 bases and J by 2 bases, 10 bases remained unmatched. Germline V gives CDR1 DFQATT, CDR2 SNEGSKA (reference sequence). This CDR3 spans 18 amino acids.

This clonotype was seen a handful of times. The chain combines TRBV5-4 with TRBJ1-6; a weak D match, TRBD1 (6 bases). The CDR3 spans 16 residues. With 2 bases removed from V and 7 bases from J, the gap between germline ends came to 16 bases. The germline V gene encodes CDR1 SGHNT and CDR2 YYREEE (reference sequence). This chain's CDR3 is CASSLLGGRSNSPLHF. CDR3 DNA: TGTGCCAGCAGCTTATTGGGGGGGCGTTCGAATTCACCCCTCCACTTT.

Here the CDR3 DNA reads TGCGCCAGCAGCTTGGGCGGGACTAGCGGGACCAATGAGCAGTTCTTC. Amino acids: CASSLGGTSGTNEQFF. The chain uses TRBV5-1 and TRBJ2-5; TRBD2 aligns across 13 bases. The DNA end favors TRBJ2-1, so the J call may be wrong. The CDR3 length is 16 residues. Germline loops: CDR1 SGHRS, CDR2 YFSETQ.

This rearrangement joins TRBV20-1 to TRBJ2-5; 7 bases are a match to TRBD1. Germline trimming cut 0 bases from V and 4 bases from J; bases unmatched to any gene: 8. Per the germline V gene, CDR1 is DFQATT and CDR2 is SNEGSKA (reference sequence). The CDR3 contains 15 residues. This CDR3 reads CSARENRGLGETQYF. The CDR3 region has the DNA TGCAGTGCTAGAGAGAACAGGGGCCTCGGAGAGACCCAGTACTTC.

CDR3 nucleotides: TGTGCCAGCAACTTCAACACCGGGGAGCTGTTTTTT. Its translation: CASNFNTGELFF. V gene TRBV12-3 or TRBV12-4 combines with J gene TRBJ2-2; no reliable D call. Trimming pared 7 bases from V and 2 bases from J, leaving 5 bases between. The CDR3 is 12 residues long.

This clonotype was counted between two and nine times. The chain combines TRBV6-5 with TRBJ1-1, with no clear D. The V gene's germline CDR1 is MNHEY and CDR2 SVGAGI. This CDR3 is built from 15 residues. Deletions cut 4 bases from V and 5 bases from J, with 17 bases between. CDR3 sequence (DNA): TGTGCCAGCAGTTTCCCGGCGGGCGGGGTGACTGAAGCTTTCTTT. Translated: CASSFPAGGVTEAFF.